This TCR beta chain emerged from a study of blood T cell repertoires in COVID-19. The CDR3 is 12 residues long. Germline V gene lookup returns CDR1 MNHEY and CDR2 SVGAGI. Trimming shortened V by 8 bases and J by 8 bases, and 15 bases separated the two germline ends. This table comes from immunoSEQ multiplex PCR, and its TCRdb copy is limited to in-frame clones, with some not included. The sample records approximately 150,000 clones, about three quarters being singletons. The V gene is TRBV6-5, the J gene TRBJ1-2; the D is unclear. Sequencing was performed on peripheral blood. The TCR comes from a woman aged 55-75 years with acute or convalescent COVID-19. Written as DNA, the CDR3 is TGTGCCAGCGGGGAGTCGGTCTCCGGCTACACCTTC. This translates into CASGESVSGYTF.